Listed below are T cell receptor beta chains from one sample, sequenced in a study of shared clonotypes between healthy human individuals. The data were produced by immunoSEQ multiplex PCR, yet TCRdb's version contains in-frame clones alone and is incomplete. In the table there are some 2.1 million clones, 90% to 95% of which are singletons. The sample was naive CD4+ T cells sorted from blood. These receptors were collected from a man aged 18 to 29 in good health. Each CDR3 is given with its conserved first and last residue. Fields, in order: J gene, clone size, V gene, D gene, CDR3 protein, CDR3 DNA. The D gene is left open where the match is weak. The size field is filled for only some rows; it gives once, few, many or a size class.

>TRBJ2-2|NA|TRBV27|NA
CASNTGNTGELFF
TGTGCCAGCAATACAGGGAACACCGGGGAGCTGTTTTTT
>TRBJ2-7|NA|TRBV5-1|TRBD1
CASRYDRGPYEQYF
TGCGCCAGCAGGTATGACAGGGGCCCCTACGAGCAGTACTTC
>TRBJ2-7|NA|TRBV28|NA
CASSFAGNRFSADSYEQYF
TGTGCCAGCAGTTTCGCGGGGAACAGATTTTCGGCAGACTCCTACGAGCAGTACTTC
>TRBJ1-2|NA|TRBV19|NA
CASSTTGGRSYGYTF
TGTGCCAGTAGCACCACCGGGGGTAGGAGCTATGGCTACACCTTC
>TRBJ2-3|NA|TRBV25-1|TRBD2
CASSEASGGITDTQYF
TGTGCCAGCAGTGAGGCTAGCGGGGGAATCACAGATACGCAGTATTTT
>TRBJ1-2|NA|TRBV28|NA
CASNSGQSYGYTF
TGTGCCAGCAACTCGGGGCAGTCCTATGGCTACACCTTC
>TRBJ1-2|NA|TRBV6-5|TRBD1
CASRRQGAGGYTF
TGTGCCAGCAGAAGACAGGGGGCGGGCGGCTACACCTTC
>TRBJ2-3|NA|TRBV10-1|NA
CASSENRATDTQYF
TGCGCCAGCAGTGAGAACAGGGCCACAGATACGCAGTATTTT
>TRBJ1-1|NA|TRBV5-6|NA
CASSLGVGVPEAFF
TGTGCCAGCAGCTTGGGGGTAGGGGTGCCTGAAGCTTTCTTT
>TRBJ2-7|NA|TRBV30|NA
CAWTLGFPYEQYF
TGTGCCTGGACCCTGGGGTTTCCCTACGAGCAGTACTTC
>TRBJ1-1|few|TRBV10-3|NA
CAINRGGTEAFF
TGTGCCATCAATCGGGGAGGAACTGAAGCTTTCTTT
>TRBJ1-3|NA|TRBV13|TRBD1
CASSLKPGTGISGNTIYF
TGTGCCAGCAGCCTTAAACCCGGGACAGGGATCTCTGGAAACACCATATATTTT
>TRBJ2-7|NA|TRBV7-2|NA
CASSLEVGFTYEQYF
TGTGCCAGCAGCTTAGAGGTCGGTTTTACCTACGAGCAGTACTTC
>TRBJ2-3|NA|TRBV7-8|NA
CASSPGQPPTDTQYF
TGTGCCAGCAGTCCAGGACAGCCGCCCACAGATACGCAGTATTTT
>TRBJ1-3|NA|TRBV18|NA
CASSPLTLSGNTIYF
TGTGCCAGCTCACCACTCACGCTATCTGGAAACACCATATATTTT
>TRBJ1-1|many|TRBV5-4|NA
CASSIRQVPTEAFF
TGTGCCAGCAGCATCCGACAGGTCCCCACTGAAGCTTTCTTT